This T cell receptor beta chain emerged from a study of identical twins. TCRdb itself ran the 5' RACE reads through MiXCR, one entry per CDR3 protein. The sample holds 1.5 million to 2 million distinct CDR3 sequences, around 29% seen once. The material sequenced was cord blood. The clonotype comes from a newborn girl in good health.

Here the CDR3 DNA reads TGTGCCAGCAGTTTAACCGCCGGGACCCTCCACTTT. Its protein is CASSLTAGTLHF. The chain employs TRBV12-3 or TRBV12-4 and TRBJ1-6; D uncertain. V shed 2 bases and J shed 14 bases, with 10 bases lying between them. CDR3 length: 12 amino acids.